This T cell receptor beta chain was recovered during a study of radiation and T cells in renal cell carcinoma. About the study: Nephrectomy followed 15 Gy stereotactic body radiation by 4 weeks. Study findings and constraints: Top tumor clonotypes rose in blood 2 weeks post-radiation, then contracted.

V dropped 4 bases and J dropped 7 bases, with 16 bases sitting between them. The CDR3 is 15 amino acids. Germline V gene data show CDR1 as SGHDN and CDR2 as FVKESK. On this clone itself: Its matching antigen is unknown.

This sample's time point: blood 2 weeks post-SBRT. Treatment meaning: 15 Gy SBRT to primary tumor, nephrectomy 4 weeks later. After SBRT, blood was collected at 2 and 4 weeks, plus baseline. The patient's renal cell carcinoma had clear cell pathology. This table comes from immunoSEQ multiplex PCR, and its TCRdb copy is limited to in-frame clones, with some not included. The repertoire holds over 60,000 clones, with about 86% as singletons. The specimen comprised blood, sampled from a patient whose treatment included radiotherapy and nephrectomy. The receptor comes from a woman in her forties or fifties with renal cell carcinoma. V usage is TRBV14 and J usage is TRBJ2-2; possibly TRBD2 for D (5 bases). This chain's CDR3 is CASSLYTGVNGELFF. In DNA form, the CDR3 reads TGTGCCAGCAGCCTTTATACCGGGGTCAACGGGGAGCTGTTTTTT. The whole variable domain, filled in from reference TRBV14 and TRBJ2-2, reads EAGVTQFPSHSVIEKGQTVTLRCDPISGHDNLYWYRRVMGKEIKFLLHFVKESKQDESGMPNNRFLAERTGGTYSTLKVQPAELEDSGVYFCASSLYTGVNGELFFGEGSRLTVL.